This T cell receptor (beta chain) was documented in a study of T cells in Graves' hyperthyroidism and ophthalmopathy. Comment on this clonotype: Germline and junction disagree at one end, which may indicate a read error.

RNA transcripts yielded amplified TCR beta CDR3 regions. TCR CDR3 underwent first-round RT-PCR with the HTBI primer set. TCRdb fed the multiplex PCR reads into MiXCR, producing one record per CDR3 protein. The profile shows around 500,000 distinct CDR3 sequences, 13% to 15% of them singletons. Per the germline V gene, CDR1 is SNHLY and CDR2 is FYNNEI. The CDR3 is 11 amino acids. This TCR was sampled from a woman between 40 and 50 years old with Graves' hyperthyroidism. The sequenced material came from blood. This chain connects TRBV2 to TRBJ1-4; no clear D. The CDR3 is CASSAEAEPYF. Written as DNA, the CDR3 is TGTGCCAGCAGTGCTGAGGCAGAGCCCTATTTT.